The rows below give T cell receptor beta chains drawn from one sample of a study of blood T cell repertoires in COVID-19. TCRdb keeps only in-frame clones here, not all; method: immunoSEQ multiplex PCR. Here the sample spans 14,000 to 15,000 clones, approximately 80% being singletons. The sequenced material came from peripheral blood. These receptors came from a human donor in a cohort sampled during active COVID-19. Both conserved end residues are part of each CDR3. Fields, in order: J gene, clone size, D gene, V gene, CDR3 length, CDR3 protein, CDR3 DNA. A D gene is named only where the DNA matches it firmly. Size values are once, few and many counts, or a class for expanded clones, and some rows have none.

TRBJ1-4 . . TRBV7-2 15 CASSYTGTYNEKLFF TGTGCCAGCAGCTATACAGGGACCTACAATGAAAAACTGTTTTTT
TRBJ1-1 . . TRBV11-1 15 CASSLDPAEGAEAFF TGTGCCAGCAGCTTAGACCCGGCAGAGGGCGCTGAAGCTTTCTTT
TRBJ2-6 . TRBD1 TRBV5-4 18 CASSQGTGGVTGANVLTF TGTGCCAGCAGCCAGGGGACAGGGGGTGTGACTGGGGCCAACGTCCTGACTTTC
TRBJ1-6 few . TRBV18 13 CASSPDSDSPLHF TGTGCCAGCTCACCGGACAGTGATTCACCCCTCCACTTT
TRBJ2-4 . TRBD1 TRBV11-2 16 CASSPRTGLTKNIQYF TGTGCCAGCAGCCCCCGGACAGGTCTGACCAAAAACATTCAGTACTTC
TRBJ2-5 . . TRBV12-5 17 CASGLAPRGRGVETQYF TGTGCTAGTGGTTTGGCCCCTCGTGGCAGGGGTGTAGAGACCCAGTACTTC
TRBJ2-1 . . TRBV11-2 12 CASSPLSNEQFF TGTGCCAGCAGCCCCCTAAGCAATGAGCAGTTCTTC
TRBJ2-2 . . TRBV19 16 CASSKNRVRDTGELFF TGTGCCAGTAGTAAGAACAGGGTCCGGGACACCGGGGAGCTGTTTTTT
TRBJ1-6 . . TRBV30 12 CAWSSPFSPLHF TGTGCCTGGAGTTCCCCGTTTTCACCCCTCCACTTT
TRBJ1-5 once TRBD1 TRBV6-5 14 CASSLTGDLQPQHF TGTGCCAGCAGTCTGACAGGGGACCTTCAGCCCCAGCATTTT
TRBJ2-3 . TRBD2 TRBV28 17 CASSSPVEREGQDTQYF TGTGCCAGCAGTTCCCCTGTGGAGCGGGAGGGCCAAGATACGCAGTATTTT
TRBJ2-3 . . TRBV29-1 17 CSVEDQRGEGLKDTQYF TGCAGCGTTGAAGACCAGAGGGGGGAGGGCCTAAAAGATACGCAGTATTTT
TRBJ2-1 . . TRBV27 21 CASSLRVTGGRSSVMDNEQFF TGTGCCAGCAGTTTAAGGGTTACAGGTGGTCGTAGTTCTGTCATGGACAATGAGCAGTTCTTC
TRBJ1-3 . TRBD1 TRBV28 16 CASSSVNRGVGNTIYF TGTGCCAGCAGTTCGGTCAACAGGGGGGTTGGAAACACCATATATTTT
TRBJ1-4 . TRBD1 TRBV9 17 CASSKGPGQGVSEKLFF TGTGCCAGCAGCAAAGGGCCGGGACAGGGGGTCAGTGAAAAACTGTTTTTT
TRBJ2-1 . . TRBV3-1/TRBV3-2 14 CASSQAQGKGEQFF TGTGCCAGCAGCCAGGCCCAGGGAAAAGGCGAGCAGTTCTTC
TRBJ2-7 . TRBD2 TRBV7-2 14 CASSFSGGSYEQYF TGTGCCAGCAGCTTTAGCGGGGGGTCCTACGAGCAGTACTTC
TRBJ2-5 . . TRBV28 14 CASSEDTAQGTQYF TGTGCCAGCAGTGAGGACACGGCGCAGGGGACCCAGTACTTC
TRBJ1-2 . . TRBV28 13 CASSFRGGRGYTF TGTGCCAGCAGTTTCCGGGGGGGAAGGGGCTACACCTTC
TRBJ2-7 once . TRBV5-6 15 CASSLDTGRGYEQYF TGTGCCAGCAGCTTGGATACGGGTCGTGGCTACGAGCAGTACTTC
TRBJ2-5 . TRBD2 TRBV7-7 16 CASSPGLAGYQETQYF TGTGCCAGCAGTCCGGGACTAGCGGGCTACCAAGAGACCCAGTACTTC
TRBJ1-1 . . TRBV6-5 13 CASSYLGGTEAFF TGTGCCAGCAGTTACTTGGGGGGCACTGAAGCTTTCTTT
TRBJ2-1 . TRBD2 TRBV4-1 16 CASSQGPASGVGEQFF TGCGCCAGCAGCCAAGGGCCGGCTAGCGGGGTAGGTGAGCAGTTCTTC
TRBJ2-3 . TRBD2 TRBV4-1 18 CASSHPPGLERNTDTQYF TGCGCCAGCAGCCATCCACCGGGACTAGAGAGGAACACAGATACGCAGTATTTT
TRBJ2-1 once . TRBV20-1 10 CSAGRVEQFF TGCAGTGCCGGCAGGGTAGAGCAGTTCTTC
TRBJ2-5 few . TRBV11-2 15 CASSLGAGPQGAQYF TGTGCCAGCAGCTTAGGGGCAGGGCCCCAAGGGGCCCAGTACTTC
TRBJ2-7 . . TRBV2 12 CASSNNRYEQYF TGTGCCAGCAGCAACAACAGATACGAGCAGTACTTC
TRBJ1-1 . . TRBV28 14 CASRSGGSNTEAFF TGTGCCAGCAGATCGGGGGGCTCGAACACTGAAGCTTTCTTT
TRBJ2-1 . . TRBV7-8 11 CASSPGLEQFF TGTGCCAGCAGCCCGGGACTCGAGCAGTTCTTC
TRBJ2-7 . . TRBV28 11 CASSQGYEQYF TGTGCCAGCAGTCAGGGATACGAGCAGTACTTC
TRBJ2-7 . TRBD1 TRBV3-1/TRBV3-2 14 CASSQGTGGYEQYF TGTGCCAGCAGCCAAGGGACAGGGGGCTACGAGCAGTACTTC
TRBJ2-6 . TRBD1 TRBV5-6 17 CASSPPDRGSGANVLTF TGTGCCAGCAGTCCCCCGGACAGGGGGTCTGGGGCCAACGTCCTGACTTTC
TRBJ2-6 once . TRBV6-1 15 CASSEWGLGANVLTF TGTGCCAGCAGTGAGTGGGGGCTGGGGGCCAACGTCCTGACTTTC
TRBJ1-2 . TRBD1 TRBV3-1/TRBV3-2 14 CASSQAGTVYGYTF TGTGCCAGCAGCCAAGCCGGGACAGTCTATGGCTACACCTTC
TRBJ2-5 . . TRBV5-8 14 CASSSPGNQETQYF TGTGCCAGCAGCTCTCCAGGGAACCAAGAGACCCAGTACTTC
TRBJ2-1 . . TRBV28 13 CASSFSGQYEQFF TGTGCCAGCAGTTTCTCTGGACAGTACGAGCAGTTCTTC
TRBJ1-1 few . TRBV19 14 CASSINSMNTEAFF TGTGCCAGTAGTATAAACAGTATGAACACTGAAGCTTTCTTT